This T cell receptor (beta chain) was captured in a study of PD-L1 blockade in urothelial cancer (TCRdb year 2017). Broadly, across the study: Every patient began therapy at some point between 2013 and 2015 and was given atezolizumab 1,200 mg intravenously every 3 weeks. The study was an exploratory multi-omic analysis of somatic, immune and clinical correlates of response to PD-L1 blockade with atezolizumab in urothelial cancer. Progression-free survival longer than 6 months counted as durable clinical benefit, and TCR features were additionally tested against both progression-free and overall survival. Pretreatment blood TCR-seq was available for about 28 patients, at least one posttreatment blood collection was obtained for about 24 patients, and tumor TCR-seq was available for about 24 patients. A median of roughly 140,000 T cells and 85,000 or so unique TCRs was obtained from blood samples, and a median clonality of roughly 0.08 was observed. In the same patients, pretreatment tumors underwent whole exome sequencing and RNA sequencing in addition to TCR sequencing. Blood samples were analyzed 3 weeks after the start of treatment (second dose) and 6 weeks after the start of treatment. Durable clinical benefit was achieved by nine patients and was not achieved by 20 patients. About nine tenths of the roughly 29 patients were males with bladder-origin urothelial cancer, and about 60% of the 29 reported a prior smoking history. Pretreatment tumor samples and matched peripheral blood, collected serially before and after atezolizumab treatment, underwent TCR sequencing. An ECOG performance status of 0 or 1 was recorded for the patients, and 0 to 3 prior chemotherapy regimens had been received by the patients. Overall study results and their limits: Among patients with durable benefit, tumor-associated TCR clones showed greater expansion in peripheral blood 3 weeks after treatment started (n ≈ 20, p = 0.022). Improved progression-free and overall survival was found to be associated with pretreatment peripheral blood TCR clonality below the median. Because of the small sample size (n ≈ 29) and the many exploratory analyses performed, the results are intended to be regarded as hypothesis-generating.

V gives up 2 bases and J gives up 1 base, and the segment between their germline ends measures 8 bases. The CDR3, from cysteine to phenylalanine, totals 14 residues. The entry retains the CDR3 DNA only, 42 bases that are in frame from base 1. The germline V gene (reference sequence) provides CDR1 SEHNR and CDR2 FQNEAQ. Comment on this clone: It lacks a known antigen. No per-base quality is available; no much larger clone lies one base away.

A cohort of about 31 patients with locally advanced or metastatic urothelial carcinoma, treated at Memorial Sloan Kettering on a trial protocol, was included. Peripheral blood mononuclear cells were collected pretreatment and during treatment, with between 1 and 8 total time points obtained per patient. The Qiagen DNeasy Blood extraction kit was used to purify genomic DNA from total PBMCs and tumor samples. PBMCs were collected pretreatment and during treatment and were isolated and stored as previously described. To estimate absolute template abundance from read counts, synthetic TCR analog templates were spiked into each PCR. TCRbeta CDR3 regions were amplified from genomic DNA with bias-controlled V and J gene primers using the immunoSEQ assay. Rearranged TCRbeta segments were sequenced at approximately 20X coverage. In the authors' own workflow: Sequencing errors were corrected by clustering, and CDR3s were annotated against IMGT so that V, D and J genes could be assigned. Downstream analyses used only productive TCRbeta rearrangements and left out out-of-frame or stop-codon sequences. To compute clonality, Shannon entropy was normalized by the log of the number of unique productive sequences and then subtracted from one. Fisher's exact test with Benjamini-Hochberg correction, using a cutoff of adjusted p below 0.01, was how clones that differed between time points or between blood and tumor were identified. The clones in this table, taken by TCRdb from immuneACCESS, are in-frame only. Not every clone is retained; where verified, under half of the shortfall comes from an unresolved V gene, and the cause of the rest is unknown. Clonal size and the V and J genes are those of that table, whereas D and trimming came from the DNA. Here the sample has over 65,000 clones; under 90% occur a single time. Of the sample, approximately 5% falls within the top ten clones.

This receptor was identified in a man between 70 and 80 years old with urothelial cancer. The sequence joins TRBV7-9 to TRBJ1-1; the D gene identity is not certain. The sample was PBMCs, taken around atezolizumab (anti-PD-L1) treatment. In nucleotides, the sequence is TGTGCCAGCAGCTTACCACAACGGAACACTGAAGCTTTCTTT. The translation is CASSLPQRNTEAFF.